This T cell receptor (beta chain) was identified during a study of blood T cell repertoires in COVID-19. In the study overall: Some COVID-19 samples were acute and others convalescent; all came from the United States, Italy and Spain.

In the study's own analysis: It was from reference gene primer amplification that nucleated cell counts were estimated. TCRdb keeps only in-frame clones here, not all; method: immunoSEQ multiplex PCR. D and trimming come from the DNA, and the V and J calls and clone size come from that table. The table has 45,000 or so clones, about 80% seen once. This clone was counted only a few times. V gave up 1 base and J gave up 7 bases; unmatched junction bases: 14. Germline V gene sequence: CDR1 GTSNPN, CDR2 SVGIG (reference sequence). This CDR3 comprises 18 residues. The material sequenced was peripheral blood. The TCR was taken from a man aged 70-80 years with acute or convalescent COVID-19. The chain employs TRBV30 and TRBJ1-6, with TRBD1 identical over 9 bases. The CDR3 spells CAWSGYWTGEANNSPLHF. CDR3 nucleotide sequence: TGTGCCTGGAGTGGATACTGGACAGGGGAGGCGAACAATTCACCCCTCCACTTT. The full variable domain, its missing parts supplied by reference TRBV30 and TRBJ1-6, is SQTIHQWPATLVQPVGSPLSLECTVEGTSNPNLYWYRQAAGRGLQLLFYSVGIGQISSEVPQNLSASRPQDRQFILSSKKLLLSDSGFYLCAWSGYWTGEANNSPLHFGNGTRLTVT.